The sequence of this T cell receptor (beta chain) was determined in a study of Ad26.COV2.S vaccination and SARS-CoV-2 variants. Study background: Among those in the COV1001 Ad26.COV2.S trial arm was the donor. Broader study findings: Post-vaccination breadth of spike-specific CD8+ and CD4+ T cell responses was reportedly substantial.

As to treatment: about 20 received Ad26.COV2.S at low or high dose, single or two shots; about 5 received placebo; per-sample allocation not given. Day 63 after the first injection of vaccine or placebo was the sampling time. Spike of the Wuhan-strain SARS-CoV-2 was expressed by an Ad26 vector, which formed the vaccine. Worth noting for this clone: The antigen is undetermined.

The V and J ends lost 2 bases and 8 bases respectively, with 10 bases between them. The CDR3 extends over 13 amino acids. The germline V gene encodes CDR1 SGHTA and CDR2 FQGNSA. Method: immunoSEQ multiplex PCR; TCRdb's copy keeps in-frame clones and lacks some. The profile covers 350,000 to 400,000 clones, with about 88% appearing a single time and approximately 3.7% taken by the ten largest. This clonotype originated in a person between 18 and 65 years old who received the Ad26.COV2.S COVID-19 vaccine or a placebo. The chain joins TRBV7-2 to TRBJ2-1; D tentatively reads TRBD1 or TRBD2 (6 bases each). The sample here was peripheral blood, taken in a trial of Ad26.COV2.S vaccine versus placebo. The CDR3 nucleotides read TGTGCCAGCAGCTTACCCGGGGGCCATGAGCAGTTCTTC. Residues: CASSLPGGHEQFF.